These 9 T cell receptor beta chains were all obtained from the same sample, sequenced in a study of response to subunit inactivated influenza vaccine. TCRdb redid the calling of the RT-PCR reads with MiXCR, one entry per CDR3 protein. The sample contains just over 300,000 distinct CDR3 sequences, 22% of which appear only once. Sequenced here: PBMCs from blood, sampled about 20 months after vaccination. These receptors were obtained from a man between 45 and 75 years old who received an inactivated influenza vaccine.

This clonotype was observed at least ten times. The chain combines TRBV5-1 with TRBJ1-1; D ambiguous. With 6 bases removed from V and 1 base from J, the gap between germline ends came to 13 bases. The CDR3 runs to 14 residues. The germline CDR1 and CDR2 sequences are SGHRS and YFSETQ. In nucleotides, the CDR3 is TGCGCCAGCAACAGAGATGGGGAGAACACTGAAGCTTTCTTT. Translated, it gives CASNRDGENTEAFF.

In this sample, this clonotype turned up a few times. The chain recombines TRBV13 with TRBJ2-6, with TRBD1 matching 7 bases. The junction had 3 bases not matched to a gene; V was cut back by 3 bases and J by 1 base. Germline V CDR1 and CDR2: PRHDT, FYEKMQ (reference sequence). CDR3 length equals 16 residues. CDR3 amino acids: CASSLNRGSGANVLTF. The CDR3 DNA reads as TGTGCCAGCAGCTTGAACAGGGGATCTGGGGCCAACGTCCTGACTTTC.

This clonotype came up a few times. This chain's CDR3 is CSAREAGSSYEQYF. CDR3 in DNA: TGCAGTGCTAGAGAGGCAGGGTCCTCCTACGAGCAGTACTTC. The gene calls are TRBV20-1 and TRBJ2-7, with D possibly TRBD1 on 5 matching bases. This CDR3 has 14 amino acids. With 0 bases removed from V and 0 bases from J, the gap between germline ends came to 9 bases. Per germline, CDR1 DFQATT and CDR2 SNEGSKA (reference sequence).

This clonotype was seen more than once but under ten times. The CDR3 here is CASRPSFQPYRVGKAFF. CDR3 coding DNA: TGTGCCAGCAGACCCTCCTTTCAACCTTACAGGGTAGGAAAAGCTTTCTTT. The chain is built from TRBV27 and TRBJ1-1; weak D call: TRBD1 (6 bases). Germline V gene data show CDR1 as MNHEY and CDR2 as SMNVEV (reference sequence). The CDR3 loop spans 17 amino acids. V was trimmed by 6 bases and J by 9 bases, leaving 29 bases between them.

This clonotype turned up a few times. This chain uses TRBV6-2 or TRBV6-3 with TRBJ1-1; TRBD1 might be the D (6 bases). This CDR3 has 12 residues. Deletions cut 10 bases from V and 3 bases from J, with 12 bases between. CDR1 and CDR2 (germline): MNHEY, SVGEGT. The CDR3 spells CATGVGYTEAFF. The CDR3, as DNA: TGTGCCACAGGGGTCGGGTACACTGAAGCTTTCTTT.

V and J are TRBV29-1 and TRBJ2-4; D perhaps matches TRBD2 (6 bases). V lost 0 bases and J lost 7, with 13 bases in between. The germline V gene encodes CDR1 SQVTM and CDR2 ANQGSEA. The CDR3 contains 14 residues. CDR3 in amino acids: CSVEEGGVGNIQYF. The CDR3 region has the DNA TGCAGCGTTGAAGAAGGAGGGGTTGGGAACATTCAGTACTTC.

This clonotype turned up a few times. The V call is TRBV4-3, the J call TRBJ2-7; perhaps TRBD1 as D (6 bases). The V end lost 2 bases, the J end lost 4 bases, and 21 bases lay between the germline ends. This CDR3 has 17 residues. Germline assignment: CDR1 LGHNA and CDR2 YSLEER. The CDR3 coding sequence is TGCGCCAGCAGCCAATCCCTTTGGCCACTCCAGGGGTACGAGCAGTACTTC. It specifies CASSQSLWPLQGYEQYF.

This clonotype was counted only a few times. The chain is built from TRBV29-1 and TRBJ2-1, with D possibly TRBD1 on 6 matching bases. Trimming shortened V by 4 bases and J by 8 bases, and 12 bases separated the two germline ends. The CDR3 consists of 12 residues. Germline-derived CDR1 and CDR2 are SQVTM and ANQGSEA. The CDR3, as DNA: TGCAGCGTTGGAACAGGGAGCGATGAGCAGTTCTTC. Translation: CSVGTGSDEQFF.

This chain joins TRBV7-8 and TRBJ2-3, with 7 bases fitting TRBD2. V shed 5 bases, J shed 4 bases, and the junction held 6 bases outside the gene matches. The CDR3 length is 14 residues. Germline V CDR1 and CDR2: SGHVS, FQNEAQ. As DNA, the CDR3 is TGTGCCAGCAGCCCAAGCGGGAATTCAGATACGCAGTATTTT. This codes for CASSPSGNSDTQYF.